Listed here is a single T cell receptor (beta chain). The data originate from a study of T cell responses to AZD1222 COVID-19 vaccine. The V end lost 4 bases, the J end lost 4 bases, and 16 bases lay between the germline ends. Germline-derived CDR1 and CDR2 are LGHNA and YNFKEQ. The CDR3 runs to 15 residues. Measured with immunoSEQ multiplex PCR; TCRdb has only the in-frame clones, and not every one. The sample holds approximately 100,000 clones; 90% are singletons and the top ten take 6.5% to 10%. The rearrangement joins TRBV4-2 to TRBJ2-5, with D perhaps TRBD2 (6 bases). The source was peripheral blood, collected 28 days after the second AZD1222 dose. The source of this sequence is an adult who received the AZD1222 COVID-19 vaccine. The CDR3 DNA follows: TGTGCCAGCAGCCGCCTGGCGGGGCCCCCAGAGACCCAGTACTTC. Its translation: CASSRLAGPPETQYF.